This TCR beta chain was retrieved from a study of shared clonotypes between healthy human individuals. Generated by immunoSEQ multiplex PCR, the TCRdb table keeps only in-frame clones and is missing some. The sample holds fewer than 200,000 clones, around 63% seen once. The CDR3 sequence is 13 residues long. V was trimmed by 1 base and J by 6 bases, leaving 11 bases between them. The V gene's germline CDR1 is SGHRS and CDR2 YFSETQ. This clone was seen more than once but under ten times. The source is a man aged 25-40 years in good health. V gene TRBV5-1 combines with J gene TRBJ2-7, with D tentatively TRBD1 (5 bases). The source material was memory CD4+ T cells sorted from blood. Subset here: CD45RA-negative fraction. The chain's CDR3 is CASSLSQGGEQYF. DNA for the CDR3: TGCGCCAGCAGCTTGAGCCAGGGCGGCGAGCAGTACTTC. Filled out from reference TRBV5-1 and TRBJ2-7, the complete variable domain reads KAGVTQTPRYLIKTRGQQVTLSCSPISGHRSVSWYQQTPGQGLQFLFEYFSETQRNKGNFPGRFSGRQFSNSRSEMNVSTLELGDSALYLCASSLSQGGEQYFGPGTRLTVT.